This is a list of T cell receptor beta chains from one sample in a study of technical replicates of blood from a handful of donors. Repertoires were generated with immunoSEQ multiplex PCR, while TCRdb's copy carries only in-frame clones and drops some. The sample carries tens of thousands of clones, 95% recorded once. Sequenced input: T cells isolated from PBMCs. The receptors come from a human donor in good health. Each CDR3 is given with its conserved first and last residue. D genes are given only for firm matches. For some rows the clone size is stated as once, few or many, or as a class when expanded; others skip it.

clone size	V gene	D gene	J gene	CDR3 length	CDR3 DNA	CDR3 protein
few	TRBV30	.	TRBJ1-5	16	TGTGCCTGGACTAAAGGGGCCTTGGGTCCTAATCAGCCCCAGCATTTT	CAWTKGALGPNQPQHF
.	TRBV11-2	.	TRBJ2-1	15	TGTGCCAGCAGCTTAGGAGGTAGCGGATACAATGAGCAGTTCTTC	CASSLGGSGYNEQFF
.	TRBV18	.	TRBJ2-5	15	TGTGCCAGCTCACAAGCCAGGGGAACCCAAGAGACCCAGTACTTC	CASSQARGTQETQYF
.	TRBV13	TRBD1	TRBJ2-7	14	TGTGCCAGCAGCTTAGGACAGGGGGTATACGAGCAGTACTTC	CASSLGQGVYEQYF
.	TRBV5-4	.	TRBJ2-7	14	TGTGCCAGCAGCCCTCCGGGACAAGTTAACGAGCAGTACTTC	CASSPPGQVNEQYF
.	TRBV30	.	TRBJ2-1	12	TGTGCCTGGAGTGTACAGGTAGATGAGCAGTTCTTC	CAWSVQVDEQFF
.	TRBV7-2	TRBD2	TRBJ2-7	15	TGTGCCAGCAGCTTAGTTTCTAGCGGGAGGGACGAGCAGTACTTC	CASSLVSSGRDEQYF
once	TRBV4-1	TRBD1	TRBJ2-7	21	TGCGCCAGCAGCGAAACCGGGACAGGGGGTGTGACTCAGATCGGCACGGGAGAGCAGTACTTC	CASSETGTGGVTQIGTGEQYF
once	TRBV5-4	.	TRBJ2-3	15	TGTGCCAGCAGCTTTCCGGGAGTAAGCACAGATACGCAGTATTTT	CASSFPGVSTDTQYF
.	TRBV7-6	TRBD1	TRBJ1-1	15	TGTGCCAGCAGCTCGCCGGGACAGGGGAATTCTGAAGCTTTCTTT	CASSSPGQGNSEAFF
.	TRBV4-1	.	TRBJ1-4	14	TGCGCCAGCAGCCTGGGGCATGGTCTAGAAAAACTGTTTTTT	CASSLGHGLEKLFF
.	TRBV28	TRBD1	TRBJ2-7	11	TGTGCCAGCAGTTACCGGGACAGGGGATACTTC	CASSYRDRGYF
once	TRBV6-1	TRBD1	TRBJ2-7	15	TGTGCCAGCATCACCCTCGGGACAGGGGCCTACGAGCAGTACTTC	CASITLGTGAYEQYF
.	TRBV19	.	TRBJ2-7	14	TGTGCCAGTAGTCCTCAGGCTAACGGCTACGAGCAGTACTTC	CASSPQANGYEQYF
.	TRBV10-3	.	TRBJ1-1	13	TGTGCCATCAGGGGGCAGGGTGACACTGAAGCTTTCTTT	CAIRGQGDTEAFF
once	TRBV5-1	TRBD1	TRBJ1-4	13	TGCGCCAGCAGACCTGACAGGGTTGAAAAACTGTTTTTT	CASRPDRVEKLFF
once	TRBV5-1	.	TRBJ1-1	14	TGCGCCAGCAGCTTGGTGGCAGGGAACACTGAAGCTTTCTTT	CASSLVAGNTEAFF
.	TRBV7-3	TRBD2	TRBJ2-1	15	TGTGCCAGCAGCTCAAGCGGGGGGGGATACAATGAGCAGTTCTTC	CASSSSGGGYNEQFF
.	TRBV12-5	TRBD2	TRBJ2-1	17	TGTGCTAGTGGTTTCTTCCTAGCGGGGCCCGCCTACAATGAGCAGTTCTTC	CASGFFLAGPAYNEQFF
.	TRBV12-2	.	TRBJ2-1	18	TGTGCAAGTCGCTTCCGGGTCAGTGGCAGGGGGTCCTACAATGAGCAGTTCTTC	CASRFRVSGRGSYNEQFF
.	TRBV5-1	TRBD1	TRBJ2-1	16	TGCGCCAGCAGCCCCACCGGGACAGTTAATCACAATGAGCAGTTCTTC	CASSPTGTVNHNEQFF
once	TRBV1	.	TRBJ2-7	16	TGCACCAGCAGCCTCGACAGGGGTCTACCTCCCTACGAGCAGTACTTC	CTSSLDRGLPPYEQYF
.	TRBV5-1	TRBD1	TRBJ2-3	16	TGCGCCAGCAGCTTCTCCCGGACAGGGGGCACAGATACGCAGTATTTT	CASSFSRTGGTDTQYF
.	TRBV19	TRBD2	TRBJ2-1	14	TGTGCCAGTACCTTAGCGGGAGGGCGGGGTGAGCAGTTCTTC	CASTLAGGRGEQFF
.	TRBV11-2	.	TRBJ1-1	14	TGTGCCAGCAGCTTACAGGGCTCGAACACTGAAGCTTTCTTT	CASSLQGSNTEAFF
once	TRBV30	.	TRBJ1-2	15	TGTGCCTTGTCACCGGGAGATGGTCCTTTGCATGGCTACACCTTC	CALSPGDGPLHGYTF
.	TRBV28	.	TRBJ2-5	15	TGTGCCAGCAGTTTAAGTCGCAGGGTAATAGAGACCCAGTACTTC	CASSLSRRVIETQYF
.	TRBV2	TRBD1	TRBJ1-1	14	TGTGCCAACGAACACAGGGGATTTGACACTGAAGCTTTCTTT	CANEHRGFDTEAFF
.	TRBV28	.	TRBJ2-1	16	TGTGCCAGCAGTGGGGCTTCGCACCTTCTTTACAATGAGCAGTTCTTC	CASSGASHLLYNEQFF
once	TRBV7-2	TRBD2	TRBJ2-5	15	TGTGCCAGCAGCACGGGGACTATAGTGTGGGAGACCCAGTACTTC	CASSTGTIVWETQYF
.	TRBV6-1	.	TRBJ1-1	14	TGTGCCAGCAGTGAAGCCTTTCGGGACACTGAAGCTTTCTTT	CASSEAFRDTEAFF
.	TRBV19	.	TRBJ1-1	13	TGTGCCAGTAGTGTTGGCAACGGACTTGAAGCTTTCTTT	CASSVGNGLEAFF
.	TRBV5-6	.	TRBJ2-2	14	TGTGCCAGCAGGTTCCGGGGTTTTACCGGGGAGCTGTTTTTT	CASRFRGFTGELFF
.	TRBV27	TRBD2	TRBJ2-3	16	TGTGCCAGCAGCTTGACTAGCGGGAGACTCGCAGATACGCAGTATTTT	CASSLTSGRLADTQYF
.	TRBV21-1	.	TRBJ2-1	18	TGTGCCAGCAGCCGAGGTAAATTTAGGACTAGCGGGATCCATGAGCAGTTCTTC	CASSRGKFRTSGIHEQFF
.	TRBV10-2	.	TRBJ1-2	12	TGCGCCAGCAGTGCTAGGACACACGGCTACACCTTC	CASSARTHGYTF
.	TRBV28	.	TRBJ1-4	11	TGTGCCAGCGGACAGAATGAAAAACTGTTTTTT	CASGQNEKLFF
.	TRBV27	.	TRBJ2-7	14	TGTGCCAGTCAACCTCGGACTGGTGGAGACGAGCAGTACTTC	CASQPRTGGDEQYF
.	TRBV2	.	TRBJ2-2	15	TGTGCCAGCAGTGAATACGGGGGAGATACCGGGGAGCTGTTTTTT	CASSEYGGDTGELFF